This T cell receptor (beta chain) was profiled in a study of graft-versus-host responses after intestinal transplantation. Looking at the study overall: Among the recipients, transplants were multivisceral, liver-intestinal, or isolated intestinal. Every transplant recipient was induced with anti-thymocyte globulin, then maintained on tacrolimus and steroids for about 3 years.

Worth noting for this clone: The antigen remains undetermined.

Looked up from germline, CDR1 is KGHSH and CDR2 is LQKENI. CDR3 length: 15 amino acids. The V end was cut by 0 bases, the J end by 1 base, with 8 bases between. Overall study findings and caveats: Recipient marrow held GvH clones, some first seen in ileum or blood.

This table comes from immunoSEQ multiplex PCR, and its TCRdb copy is limited to in-frame clones, with some not included. Among some 96,000 clones listed, roughly 87% were seen once. The clonotype originates from a human donor who was the organ donor for an intestinal transplant. The sample consisted of unstimulated CD4+ T cells sorted from spleen or lymph node cells, taken before transplant. The chain joins TRBV18 to TRBJ2-3; D not resolved. CDR3 in amino acids: CASSPPAQGTDTQYF. The CDR3 region has the DNA TGTGCCAGCTCACCACCGGCGCAGGGCACAGATACGCAGTATTTT.